The T cell receptor beta chain under discussion was sequenced for a study of immune cell composition in non-small cell lung cancer. Some clones are missing from TCRdb's copy, which holds only in-frame ones; the method was immunoSEQ multiplex PCR. This sample has fewer than 8,000 clones, with 70% to 85% found just once. Notes on the study in general: Tumour TCR-beta clonality was not significantly tied to smoking pack-years. TIL tumour reactivity correlated with maximal tumour-associated clone frequency in adenocarcinoma.

About this clone itself: The antigen is unknown.

Normal lung sampling was at least 3 cm from the tumour, as distant as possible. DNA was extracted from unsorted cell suspensions stored frozen. Between the trimmed V and J ends, which lost 0 bases and 3 bases, there was a span of 7 bases. Germline V CDR1 and CDR2: SGHNT, YYREEE (reference sequence). This CDR3 spans 14 amino acids. J is TRBJ1-5 and V is TRBV5-4; D remains unclear. The specimen sequenced was non-adjacent lung tissue. The source of this sequence is a human donor with non-small cell lung cancer. Here the CDR3 reads CASSLGWANQPQHF. In nucleotides, the CDR3 is TGTGCCAGCAGCTTGGGGTGGGCCAATCAGCCCCAGCATTTT.